These 32 T cell receptor beta chains originate from one sample sequenced in a study of blood T cell repertoires in COVID-19. The table came from immunoSEQ multiplex PCR; TCRdb's copy has only in-frame clones and leaves some out. Among roughly 110,000 clones listed, approximately 88% were seen once. Input material: peripheral blood. The receptors were sampled from a woman between 65 and 79 years old with acute or convalescent COVID-19.

The chain uses TRBV6-4 and TRBJ2-2; 7 nucleotides agree with TRBD2. The CDR3 spans 14 residues. In germline, CDR1 is MRHNA, CDR2 SNTAGT. Unmatched junction bases numbered 5, after V lost 3 bases and J lost 7 bases. The CDR3 is CASSETSANGELFF. CDR3 bases: TGTGCCAGCAGTGAAACTAGCGCGAACGGGGAGCTGTTTTTT.

This sequence joins TRBV5-4 and TRBJ2-5, with TRBD2 matching 7 bases. J gave up 7 bases and V 3 bases, and 6 bases lay outside the gene matches. Germline assignment: CDR1 SGHNT and CDR2 YYREEE (reference sequence). The CDR3 consists of 13 residues. CDR3 nucleotides: TGTGCCAGCAGCTCAGGACTAGTGGGGACCCAGTACTTC. It specifies CASSSGLVGTQYF.

The chain uses TRBV28 and TRBJ1-1; D is ambiguous. Trimming took off 5 bases at V and 9 bases at J, with 13 bases between the two ends. There are 12 residues in the CDR3. Germline V gene data show CDR1 as MDHEN and CDR2 as SYDVKM. In nucleotides, the CDR3 is TGTGCCAGCAGTAACCCCCGACTTCAAGCTTTCTTT. It translates to CASSNPRLQAFF.

The rearrangement joins TRBV25-1 to TRBJ2-3; D may be TRBD2 (6 bases). Germline V CDR1 and CDR2: MGHDK, SYGVNS. Trimming left V 6 bases short and J 6 bases short, with 16 bases between. The CDR3 loop spans 14 amino acids. The CDR3 DNA is TGTGCCAGCAGGAGAGGCGGGGAGGCGGATACGCAGTATTTT. The encoded protein is CASRRGGEADTQYF.

The J gene is TRBJ1-1, the V gene TRBV28; 9 bases map to TRBD1. Trimming took 6 bases from V and 4 from J; bases not matched to a gene: 3. The CDR3 spans 13 residues. The germline V gene has CDR1 MDHEN and CDR2 SYDVKM. The CDR3 sequence: CASRGTGPTEAFF. DNA for the CDR3: TGTGCCAGCAGGGGGACAGGGCCCACTGAAGCTTTCTTT.

The chain recombines TRBV11-3 with TRBJ1-1; D perhaps matches TRBD1 (5 bases). Germline V gene sequence: CDR1 SGHNT, CDR2 YENEEA. This CDR3 contains 13 residues. Trimming cost V 3 bases and J 5 bases, with 10 bases left between them. As DNA, the CDR3 is TGTGCCAGCAGCTTCCAGGGTCGGACTGAAGCTTTCTTT. It encodes CASSFQGRTEAFF. The full variable domain, its missing parts supplied by reference TRBV11-3 and TRBJ1-1, is EAGVVQSPRYKIIEKKQPVAFWCNPISGHNTLYWYLQNLGQGPELLIRYENEEAVDDSQLPKDRFSAERLKGVDSTLKIQPAELGDSAVYLCASSFQGRTEAFFGQGTRLTVV.

This chain uses TRBV15 with TRBJ2-1; D is possibly TRBD2 (7 bases). V lost 5 bases, J lost 7 bases, and 18 bases lay in between. The CDR3 loop spans 15 amino acids. The germline V gene has CDR1 LNHNV and CDR2 YYDKDF (reference sequence). The CDR3 nucleotides are TGTGCCACCAGCGGCCTAAGGGGAGGGGGAAATGAGCAGTTCTTC. Amino acids: CATSGLRGGGNEQFF. Full variable domain (rest looked up from reference TRBV15 and TRBJ2-1): DAMVIQNPRYQVTQFGKPVTLSCSQTLNHNVMYWYQQKSSQAPKLLFHYYDKDFNNEADTPDNFQSRRPNTSFCFLDIRSPGLGDTAMYLCATSGLRGGGNEQFFGPGTRLTVL.

The sample holds a few counts of this clone. V is TRBV7-2 and J is TRBJ2-5; 10 nucleotides match TRBD1. Germline V lookup: CDR1 SGHTA, CDR2 FQGNSA. J lost 7 bases, V lost 5 bases, and 7 bases had no gene match. This CDR3 comprises 14 residues. The CDR3 sequence: CASSLRTGGTTQYF. Written as DNA, the CDR3 is TGTGCCAGCAGCCTACGGACAGGGGGGACGACCCAGTACTTC.

This clone was detected only a few times. The rearrangement uses TRBV7-8 and TRBJ2-5; the match to TRBD2 covers 10 bases. CDR3 size: 16 residues. The J segment lost 1 base and the V segment lost 5 bases, leaving 7 bases of the junction unmatched. Per the germline V gene, CDR1 is SGHVS and CDR2 is FQNEAQ. The CDR3: CASSPPGLATQETQYF. The CDR3 nucleotides are TGTGCCAGCAGCCCACCGGGACTAGCGACCCAAGAGACCCAGTACTTC.

The chain combines TRBV3-1 (or the pseudogene TRBV3-2) with TRBJ1-2; tentatively, D is TRBD1 (5 bases). Trimming removed 4 bases at V and 13 bases at J, with 16 bases between. Germline assignment: CDR1 LGHDT and CDR2 YNNKEL (reference sequence). This CDR3 has 12 residues. CDR3 DNA sequence: TGTGCCAGCAGCCCCGGGGGTGGGAGGTGCACCTTC. This sequence encodes CASSPGGGRCTF.

DNA of the CDR3: TGTGCCAGTACTAGGACGCAGGGCCCCTATGGCTACACCTTC. Its translation is CASTRTQGPYGYTF. V gene TRBV19 combines with J gene TRBJ1-2; D possibly corresponds to TRBD1 (5 bases). Germline loops: CDR1 LNHDA, CDR2 SQIVND (reference sequence). CDR3 size: 14 residues. Trimming took off 7 bases at V and 4 bases at J, with 16 bases between the two ends.

The chain links TRBV6-1 to TRBJ2-7; D perhaps matches TRBD1 (5 bases). This CDR3 contains 13 residues. V lost 3 bases and J lost 3, with 9 bases in between. Germline V gene sequence: CDR1 MNHNS, CDR2 SASEGT. CDR3 sequence reads: CASSDSGLYEQYF. The CDR3 coding sequence is TGTGCCAGCAGTGATTCAGGGCTCTACGAGCAGTACTTC.

This chain links TRBV28 with TRBJ2-5; D is perhaps TRBD2 (6 bases). V lost 5 bases and J lost 5, with 18 bases in between. The germline gives CDR1 MDHEN, CDR2 SYDVKM. The CDR3 runs to 15 residues. The CDR3 here is CASSLGSRPRETQYF. The CDR3 nucleotides read TGTGCCAGCAGTCTCGGGAGCCGCCCTCGGGAGACCCAGTACTTC.

V gene TRBV18 combines with J gene TRBJ2-3; D is perhaps TRBD1 (5 bases). This CDR3 comprises 15 residues. V shed 2 bases and J shed 6 bases, with 15 bases lying between them. Germline CDR1 is KGHSH and CDR2 is LQKENI. The CDR3 here is CASSPDRFAADTQYF. Here the CDR3 DNA reads TGTGCCAGCTCACCAGACAGATTCGCTGCGGATACGCAGTATTTT.

This chain joins TRBV5-1 and TRBJ1-1; possibly TRBD1 for D (6 bases). The CDR3 is made up of 15 amino acids. Germline V gene sequence: CDR1 SGHRS, CDR2 YFSETQ. Trimming removed 1 base from V and 4 bases from J, with 14 bases in between. The CDR3: CASSLLNAGATEAFF. The CDR3 coding sequence is TGCGCCAGCAGCTTGTTAAACGCGGGGGCCACTGAAGCTTTCTTT.

In this sample, this clone turned up a few times. This rearrangement joins TRBV12-5 to TRBJ1-6; D is unclear. Germline CDR1 LGHNT, CDR2 FRNRAP. This CDR3 is 13 amino acids long. V shed 0 bases and J shed 7 bases, with 4 bases lying between them. In DNA form, the CDR3 reads TGTGCTAGTGGTTTGGTACTAAATTCACCCCTCCACTTT. Translated: CASGLVLNSPLHF.

CDR3 in DNA: TGTGCCAGCAGCTTAGTACTACAGGGAGAGCAGTACTTC. This translates into CASSLVLQGEQYF. This sequence joins TRBV11-2 and TRBJ2-7; a possible D gene is TRBD1 (6 bases). CDR1 is SGHAT, CDR2 FQNNGV, per germline. There are 13 residues in the CDR3. Trimming took 1 base from V and 7 from J, leaving 11 bases between them.

The rearrangement links TRBV6-5 to TRBJ2-1; 11 nucleotides agree with TRBD2. From germline, CDR1 is MNHEY and CDR2 SVGAGI. The CDR3 covers 16 residues. The V segment lost 2 bases and the J segment 3 bases; nucleotides outside the gene matches: 3. This CDR3 is CASSYTLAGGYNEQFF. The CDR3 DNA reads as TGTGCCAGCAGTTACACCCTAGCGGGGGGCTACAATGAGCAGTTCTTC.

The rearrangement joins TRBV4-2 to TRBJ2-7, with TRBD2 matching over 8 bases. The CDR3 consists of 14 residues. V lost 3 bases and J lost 1; bases outside the gene matches: 2. The germline V gene encodes CDR1 LGHNA and CDR2 YNFKEQ. The CDR3, as DNA: TGTGCCAGCAGCCAGGGACTAGGTTCCTACGAGCAGTACTTC. Amino acids: CASSQGLGSYEQYF.

The J gene is TRBJ2-5, the V gene TRBV4-1; TRBD2 might be the D (7 bases). This CDR3 is 15 amino acids long. CDR1 and CDR2 from the germline V gene are MGHRA and YSYEKL. The V and J ends lost 0 bases and 5 bases respectively, with 13 bases between them. The chain's CDR3 is CASSQEGGAWETQYF. CDR3 coding DNA: TGCGCCAGCAGCCAAGAGGGGGGGGCGTGGGAGACCCAGTACTTC.

V usage is TRBV12-3 or TRBV12-4 and J usage is TRBJ2-3; 7 bases map to TRBD1. V gave up 6 bases and J gave up 9 bases; unmatched junction bases: 9. CDR3 size: 13 residues. This chain's CDR3 is CASRLTGDGTQYF. The CDR3 DNA sequence: TGTGCCAGCAGATTAACAGGGGACGGGACGCAGTATTTT.

This chain uses TRBV29-1 with TRBJ2-2; 15 nucleotides line up with TRBD2. The J segment lost 0 bases and the V segment lost 5 bases, leaving 4 bases of the junction unmatched. CDR3 length: 17 amino acids. From germline, CDR1 is SQVTM and CDR2 ANQGSEA. This chain's CDR3 is CSVTGLAGGSNTGELFF. Written as DNA, the CDR3 is TGCAGCGTTACGGGACTAGCGGGGGGCTCGAACACCGGGGAGCTGTTTTTT.

The chain combines TRBV10-3 with TRBJ1-6, with D tentatively TRBD1 (5 bases). The CDR3 length is 15 residues. Germline CDR1 and CDR2: ENHRY and SYGVKD. The V end was cut by 6 bases, the J end by 0 bases, with 9 bases between. This CDR3 reads CAISLGDSYNSPLHF. The CDR3 DNA follows: TGTGCCATCAGCTTAGGGGACTCCTATAATTCACCCCTCCACTTT.

In DNA, the CDR3 is TGTGCCTTACCTACAGGACAGGGGCCCTCTGGCTACACCTTC. Protein: CALPTGQGPSGYTF. The gene calls are TRBV30 and TRBJ1-2; TRBD1 agrees at 9 bases. This CDR3 contains 14 residues. The V gene end was trimmed by 7 bases and the J gene end by 7 bases; junction bases not matched to a gene: 13. The germline V gene encodes CDR1 GTSNPN and CDR2 SVGIG (reference sequence). Supplemented by reference TRBV30 and TRBJ1-2, the full variable domain reads SQTIHQWPATLVQPVGSPLSLECTVEGTSNPNLYWYRQAAGRGLQLLFYSVGIGQISSEVPQNLSASRPQDRQFILSSKKLLLSDSGFYLCALPTGQGPSGYTFGSGTRLTVV.

This clone turned up a few times. The chain joins TRBV3-1 (or the pseudogene TRBV3-2) to TRBJ2-1; 8 bases map to TRBD2. This CDR3 has 15 residues. Germline CDR1 is LGHDT and CDR2 is YNNKEL (reference sequence). V gave up 0 bases and J gave up 8 bases; unmatched junction bases: 6. CDR3 region: CASSQDVGGGHEQFF. CDR3 nucleotides: TGTGCCAGCAGCCAAGACGTCGGGGGGGGACATGAGCAGTTCTTC.

A word on this clone: The junction departs from the called germline gene at one end, perhaps through a read error. The rearrangement joins TRBV19 to TRBJ1-5; D is possibly TRBD1 (5 bases). Germline CDR1 is LNHDA and CDR2 is SQIVND (reference sequence). This CDR3 spans 12 amino acids. In DNA, the CDR3 is TGTGCCAGTTCCCATGGGGGGTCCGTCGTGTATTTT. Protein: CASSHGGSVVYF.

In nucleotides, the CDR3 is TGTGCCAGCAGCGATTGGACAGGGGAGGGCAATGAAAAACTGTTTTTT. This gives the protein CASSDWTGEGNEKLFF. The chain uses TRBV7-2 and TRBJ1-4; TRBD1 matches at 9 bases. With V trimmed by 5 bases and J by 5 bases, 9 bases remained unmatched. CDR1 is SGHTA and CDR2 is FQGNSA in the germline V gene. CDR3 length: 16 residues.

V gene TRBV19 combines with J gene TRBJ2-1; D ambiguous. Germline assignment: CDR1 LNHDA and CDR2 SQIVND (reference sequence). Trimming removed 5 bases at V and 0 bases at J, with 8 bases between. The CDR3 is 14 amino acids. CDR3 sequence (DNA): TGTGCCAGTAGTCCGATTAGCTCCTACAATGAGCAGTTCTTC. As protein: CASSPISSYNEQFF.

The rearrangement joins TRBV2 to TRBJ2-1; TRBD2 might be the D (6 bases). Per germline, CDR1 SNHLY and CDR2 FYNNEI. V dropped 6 bases and J dropped 3 bases, with 18 bases sitting between them. This CDR3 is built from 16 residues. The CDR3 loop reads CASSERGGTFYNEQFF. The CDR3 DNA is TGTGCCAGCAGCGAAAGGGGCGGGACGTTCTACAATGAGCAGTTCTTC.

CDR3 amino acids: CASITETNTEAFF. The CDR3 region has the DNA TGTGCCAGTATCACAGAGACGAACACTGAAGCTTTCTTT. The rearrangement joins TRBV19 to TRBJ1-1; the D is unclear. The CDR3 extends over 13 amino acids. V lost 7 bases and J 1 base, leaving 10 bases between the germline ends. Per germline, CDR1 LNHDA and CDR2 SQIVND (reference sequence).

In nucleotides, the CDR3 is TGTGCCATCAGTGCGGGCGGAGGGCTAAATGAGCAGTTCTTC. This sequence encodes CAISAGGGLNEQFF. The rearrangement links TRBV10-3 to TRBJ2-1; D is possibly TRBD2 (6 bases). CDR1 is ENHRY and CDR2 is SYGVKD in the germline V gene. Trimming took 4 bases from V and 7 from J, leaving 14 bases between them. The CDR3 length is 14 residues.

The chain carries TRBV7-8 and TRBJ2-1; 11 bases line up with TRBD2. This CDR3 is 15 amino acids long. Looked up from germline, CDR1 is SGHVS and CDR2 is FQNEAQ. Germline trimming cut 5 bases from V and 6 bases from J; bases unmatched to any gene: 6. The DNA of the CDR3 is TGTGCCAGCAGCGTTAGCGGGGGGGCCTTCAATGAGCAGTTCTTC. Translating gives CASSVSGGAFNEQFF.